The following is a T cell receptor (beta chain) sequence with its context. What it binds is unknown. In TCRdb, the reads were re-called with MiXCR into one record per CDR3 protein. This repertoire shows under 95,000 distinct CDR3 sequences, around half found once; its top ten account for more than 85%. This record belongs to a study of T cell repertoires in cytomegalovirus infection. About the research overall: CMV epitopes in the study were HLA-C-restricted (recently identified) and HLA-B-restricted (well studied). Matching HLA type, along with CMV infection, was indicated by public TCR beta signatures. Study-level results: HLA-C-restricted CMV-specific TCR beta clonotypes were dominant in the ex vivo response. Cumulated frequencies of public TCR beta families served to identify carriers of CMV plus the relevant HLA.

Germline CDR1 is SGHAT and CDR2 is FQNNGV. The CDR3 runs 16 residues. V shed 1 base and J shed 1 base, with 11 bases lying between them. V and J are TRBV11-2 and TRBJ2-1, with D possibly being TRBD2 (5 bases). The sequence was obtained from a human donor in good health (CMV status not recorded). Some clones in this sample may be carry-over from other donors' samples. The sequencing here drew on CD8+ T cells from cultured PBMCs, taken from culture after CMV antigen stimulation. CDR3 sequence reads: CASSLAASSSYNEQFF. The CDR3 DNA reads TGTGCCAGCAGCTTAGCGGCTAGCTCTTCCTACAATGAGCAGTTCTTC.